This T cell receptor (beta chain) came from a study of blood T cells in healthy people across ages (dated by TCRdb to the mid-2010s). Context from the whole study: In model experiments, template switching captured roughly one uniquely barcoded TCR beta cDNA molecule for every two T cells. The study analyzed two additional independent replicas of 1 million unique cDNA reads from the same blood draw for two donors, one aged 18 to 29 and one aged 80 or older. Donors of different ages were randomly distributed across sequencing lanes to avoid experimental bias. The donors were split into four age groups: young (average 16 years), middle-aged (nearly 40), aged (roughly 65) and long-lived (roughly 88). The study measured age-related changes in TCR beta repertoire diversity using deep sequencing normalized with unique cDNA molecular identifiers. Paper-wide results and their limitations: Observed TCR beta diversity per million T cells fell roughly linearly with age, and a significant reduction was already apparent by age roughly 40. Compared with the aged group, the long-lived group had more naive CD4+ T cells, fewer expanded clones and increased TCR diversity, a pattern suggesting age selection. The CMV infection status of donors was not known, potentially confounding age-related changes in expanded clonotypes. Total diversity estimates from one million sequenced T cells were considered lower bounds and underestimates. Bulk unsorted PBMC profiling prevented conclusive comparison of naive and antigen-experienced compartments. A strong correlation was found between observed TCR beta diversity and the percentage of naive T cells measured by flow cytometry.

The library was generated by 5' RACE. Sequencing instrument: Illumina HiSeq 2500. A second roughly 7 to 11 cycle PCR used a sample-barcoded 5' primer and a J-beta primer mix. A template-switch 5' adaptor carrying 12 random nucleotides introduced a unique molecular identifier onto each TCR beta cDNA molecule. Each sample yielded at least 2.5 million CDR3-containing paired-end reads. The Mint cDNA synthesis kit, primed by a TRBC-specific oligonucleotide, was used to synthesize first-strand cDNA from all RNA. Following uracil-DNA glycosylase treatment, all cDNA underwent a first 18-cycle PCR with the universal primers M1SS and BC2_uni_R. Per the source publication's procedure: For normalization, 1 million high-quality reads, each with a distinct molecular identifier, were randomly selected from each sample. Reads with shared molecular identifiers were discarded instead of being binned into consensus sequences. MiTCR, run with a Q25 quality threshold and the strictest error-elimination algorithm, handled CDR3 identification, clonotype clustering and error correction. Lower-bound total TCR beta diversity was estimated with a nonparametric unseen species model using Euler transformation. TCRdb trimmed the raw reads at Q25, called clones with MiXCR and kept productive beta chains. Entries that share a CDR3 protein sequence are merged under the most common genes and DNA. The V and J calls, along with clone size, are taken from TCRdb and not from the paper's own processing. This sample holds some 1,500,000 distinct CDR3 sequences; roughly 43% were observed only once. The ten most abundant clones make up over 3.5% of the sample.

Concerning this clonotype itself: The antigen it recognizes is unknown. No per-base quality is available; no much larger clone lies one base away.

The approximately 41 donors, aged about 6 to 95 years, were systemically healthy Caucasian individuals from Russia. Ten milliliters of peripheral blood were drawn from each donor into EDTA-treated Vacutainer tubes. Ficoll-Paque density-gradient centrifugation was used to isolate PBMCs, with at least 6.5 million per sample. Total RNA, at least 6 micrograms per sample, was extracted from PBMCs with Trizol reagent. For every donor, flow cytometry on a PBMC aliquot measured the percentage of naive CD45RAhigh/CD27high T cells. Counted from cysteine to phenylalanine, this CDR3 has 15 amino acids. The CDR3 DNA has 45 bases and is translated from base 1. V is trimmed back by 0 bases and J by 8 bases, and the junction contains 5 bases that no gene match accounts for. According to the germline V gene, CDR1 reads SGHTA and CDR2 reads FQGNSA.

The TCR sequence derives from a woman aged 18-29 years in good health. Sequencing was performed on blood. The chain uses TRBV7-2 and TRBJ2-1, and TRBD2 matches 9 of the central bases. CDR3 sequence: CASSLAGTSFHEQFF. Read as DNA, the sequence is TGTGCCAGCAGCTTAGCCGGGACTAGCTTCCATGAGCAGTTCTTC.